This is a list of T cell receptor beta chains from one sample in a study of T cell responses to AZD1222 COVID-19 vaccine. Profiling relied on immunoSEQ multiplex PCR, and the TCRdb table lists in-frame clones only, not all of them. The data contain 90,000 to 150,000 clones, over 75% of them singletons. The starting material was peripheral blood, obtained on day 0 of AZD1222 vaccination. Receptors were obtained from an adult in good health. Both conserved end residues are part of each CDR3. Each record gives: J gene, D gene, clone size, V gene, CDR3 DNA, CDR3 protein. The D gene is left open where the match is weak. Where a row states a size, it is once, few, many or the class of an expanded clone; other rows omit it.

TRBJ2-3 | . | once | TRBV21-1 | TGTGCCAGCAGCAAAGATAGCGCCACCCAGGGGTCTAGCACAGATACGCAGTATTTT | CASSKDSATQGSSTDTQYF
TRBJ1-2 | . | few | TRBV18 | TGTGCCAGCTCACCAATTAGGGGGGCAATAGGTGACTATGGCTACACCTTC | CASSPIRGAIGDYGYTF
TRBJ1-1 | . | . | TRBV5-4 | TGTGCCAGCAGCCCTACCCGGGGGTTTTTGAACACTGAAGCTTTCTTT | CASSPTRGFLNTEAFF
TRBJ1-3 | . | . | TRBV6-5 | TGTGCCAGCAGTTACTCGAGGGGAAACACCATATATTTT | CASSYSRGNTIYF
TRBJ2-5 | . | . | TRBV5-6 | TGTGCCAGCAGTGGAACACCACAAGAGACCCAGTACTTC | CASSGTPQETQYF
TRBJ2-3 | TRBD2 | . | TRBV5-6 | TGTGCCAGCAGCTTCCAGCGGGGGGCCTACACAGATACGCAGTATTTT | CASSFQRGAYTDTQYF
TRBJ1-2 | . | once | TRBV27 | TGTGCCAGCAGTTTAGTCGGGACTCCTAACTATGGCTACACCTTC | CASSLVGTPNYGYTF
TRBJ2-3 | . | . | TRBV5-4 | TGTGCCAGCAATTCGGACCGGGACTGGAGCACAGATACGCAGTATTTT | CASNSDRDWSTDTQYF
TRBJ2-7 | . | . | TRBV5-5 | TGTGCCAGCAGCTTGGTCTACTCCTACGAGCAGTACTTC | CASSLVYSYEQYF
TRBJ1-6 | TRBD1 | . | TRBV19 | TGTGCCAGCCAGACAGGGCCCTATAATTCACCCCTCCACTTT | CASQTGPYNSPLHF
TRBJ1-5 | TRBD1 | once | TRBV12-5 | TGTGCTAGTGGTCCCCCAGGGGACAGAGGTCAGCCCCAGCATTTT | CASGPPGDRGQPQHF
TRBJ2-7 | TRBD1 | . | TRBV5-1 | TGCGCCAGCAGCTTGCCTCGGGGACAGGGGGAAAACGAGCAGTACTTC | CASSLPRGQGENEQYF
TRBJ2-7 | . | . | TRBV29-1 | TGCAGCGTTGCGTCAGCTCGCGAGCAGTACTTC | CSVASAREQYF
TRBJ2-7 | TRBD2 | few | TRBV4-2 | TGTGCCAGCAGCCAAGATACCGGGGGGGCCTCCTACGAGCAGTACTTC | CASSQDTGGASYEQYF
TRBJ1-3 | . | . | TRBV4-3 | TGCGCCAGCAGCCGCACTCAGTGGATCCTTGGAAACACCATATGTTTT | CASSRTQWILGNTICF
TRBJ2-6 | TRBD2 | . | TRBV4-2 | TGTGCCAGCGGGGGAACTAGCGGGGGAATCTCTGGGGCCAACGTCCTGACTTTC | CASGGTSGGISGANVLTF
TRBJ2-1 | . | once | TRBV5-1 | TGCGCCAGCAGCCCCAATTGGGGGGGGCAAAATCAGAATGAGCAGTTCTTC | CASSPNWGGQNQNEQFF